This T cell receptor beta chain emerged from a study of cytomegalovirus exposure and HLA in healthy donors. At the level of the study: Falling in the Caucasian-associated ancestry cluster were about four fifths of under 500 genotyped donors.

Use of 60 Vbeta and 13 Jbeta primers characterized the PCR. Generated by immunoSEQ multiplex PCR, the TCRdb table keeps only in-frame clones and is missing some. The sample carries 95,000 to 150,000 clones, over 6.5% recorded once. The donors, nominally healthy at sampling, likely had unrecorded immune exposures. V lost 3 bases and J 10 bases, leaving 12 bases between the germline ends. This CDR3 contains 12 residues. Germline V lookup: CDR1 SGHTA, CDR2 FQGNSA. The source of this sequence is a woman aged 40 to 50 in good health and CMV-seropositive. The chain joins TRBV7-2 to TRBJ1-2; no definite D call. Sequences were obtained from PBMCs. The CDR3 spells CASSLAPFLYTF. In DNA form, the CDR3 reads TGTGCCAGCAGCTTGGCCCCCTTTCTCTACACCTTC. Supplemented by reference TRBV7-2 and TRBJ1-2, the full variable domain reads GAGVSQSPSNKVTEKGKDVELRCDPISGHTALYWYRQSLGQGLEFLIYFQGNSAPDKSGLPSDRFSAERTGGSVSTLTIQRTQQEDSAVYLCASSLAPFLYTFGSGTRLTVV.